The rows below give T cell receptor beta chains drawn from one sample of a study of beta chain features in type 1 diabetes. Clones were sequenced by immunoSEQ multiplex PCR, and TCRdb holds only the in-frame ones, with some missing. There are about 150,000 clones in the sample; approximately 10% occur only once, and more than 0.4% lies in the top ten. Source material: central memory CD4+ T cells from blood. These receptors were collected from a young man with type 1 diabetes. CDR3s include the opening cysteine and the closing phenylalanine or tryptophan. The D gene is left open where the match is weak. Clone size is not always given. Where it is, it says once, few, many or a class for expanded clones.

CDR3: CASSEQGDRYEQYF
DNA: TGTGCCAGCAGTGAGCAGGGGGATAGGTACGAGCAGTACTTC
D: TRBD1
length: 14
size: NA
V: TRBV25-1
J: TRBJ2-7

CDR3: CASSTSGGFYF
DNA: TGTGCCAGTAGTACGTCAGGGGGATTCTACTTC
D: TRBD1
length: 11
size: NA
V: TRBV19
J: TRBJ2-5

CDR3: CASSPPHGNQPQHF
DNA: TGTGCCAGCTCACCACCTCATGGCAATCAGCCCCAGCATTTT
D: NA
length: 14
size: few
V: TRBV18
J: TRBJ1-5

CDR3: CSVGRWGSPNEKLFF
DNA: TGCAGCGTTGGTCGGTGGGGCAGCCCTAATGAAAAACTGTTTTTT
D: NA
length: 15
size: few
V: TRBV29-1
J: TRBJ1-4

CDR3: CASSVDSVSTYEQYF
DNA: TGTGCCAGCAGCGTAGACAGTGTCTCTACCTACGAGCAGTACTTC
D: NA
length: 15
size: NA
V: TRBV9
J: TRBJ2-7

CDR3: CASSGPGLAGAQYF
DNA: TGTGCCAGCTCCGGTCCGGGACTAGCGGGAGCGCAGTATTTT
D: TRBD2
length: 14
size: few
V: TRBV28
J: TRBJ2-3

CDR3: CASSQVDRGNYNEQFF
DNA: TGTGCCAGCAGCCAAGTAGACAGGGGGAACTACAATGAGCAGTTCTTC
D: TRBD1
length: 16
size: NA
V: TRBV4-2
J: TRBJ2-1

CDR3: CSVGGGDDTEAFF
DNA: TGCAGCGTCGGAGGGGGGGATGACACTGAAGCTTTCTTT
D: NA
length: 13
size: NA
V: TRBV29-1
J: TRBJ1-1

CDR3: CASSRRRDRGRETQYF
DNA: TGTGCCAGCAGCCGTCGCCGGGACAGGGGTAGGGAGACCCAGTACTTC
D: TRBD1
length: 16
size: NA
V: TRBV7-9
J: TRBJ2-5

CDR3: CAIWDRINTGELFF
DNA: TGTGCCATCTGGGACAGGATTAACACCGGGGAGCTGTTTTTT
D: TRBD1
length: 14
size: NA
V: TRBV28
J: TRBJ2-2

CDR3: CASSQDRFTDTQYF
DNA: TGCGCCAGCAGCCAAGACAGATTCACAGATACGCAGTATTTT
D: NA
length: 14
size: few
V: TRBV4-3
J: TRBJ2-3

CDR3: CASSQAPPRLAIAKNIQYF
DNA: TGCGCCAGCAGCCAAGCCCCTCCGAGACTAGCCATAGCCAAAAACATTCAGTACTTC
D: TRBD2
length: 19
size: few
V: TRBV4-1
J: TRBJ2-4

CDR3: CASSYQGGQPQHF
DNA: TGTGCCAGCAGTTACCAGGGTGGGCAGCCCCAGCATTTT
D: NA
length: 13
size: few
V: TRBV6-6
J: TRBJ1-5

CDR3: CASSPAQGAYEQYF
DNA: TGCGCCAGCAGCCCGGCACAGGGGGCCTACGAGCAGTACTTC
D: TRBD1
length: 14
size: NA
V: TRBV5-1
J: TRBJ2-7

CDR3: CASSGSLAGINTGELFF
DNA: TGTGCCAGTAGTGGGAGTCTAGCGGGGATTAACACCGGGGAGCTGTTTTTT
D: TRBD2
length: 17
size: few
V: TRBV19
J: TRBJ2-2

CDR3: CASSRDSSYEQYF
DNA: TGTGCCAGCAGCCGGGACAGCTCCTACGAGCAGTACTTC
D: TRBD1
length: 13
size: NA
V: TRBV2
J: TRBJ2-7

CDR3: CASRAGGYNEQFF
DNA: TGCGCCAGCAGAGCGGGAGGTTACAATGAGCAGTTCTTC
D: TRBD2
length: 13
size: NA
V: TRBV5-1
J: TRBJ2-1

CDR3: CASSQDKRGYTF
DNA: TGCGCCAGCAGCCAAGACAAGAGAGGCTACACCTTC
D: NA
length: 12
size: NA
V: TRBV4-3
J: TRBJ1-2

CDR3: CASSPSGRAREQFF
DNA: TGTGCCAGCAGCCCAAGCGGGAGGGCCCGTGAGCAGTTCTTC
D: TRBD2
length: 14
size: NA
V: TRBV9
J: TRBJ2-1

CDR3: CASSNSYEQYF
DNA: TGTGCCAGTAGTAACAGCTACGAGCAGTACTTC
D: NA
length: 11
size: few
V: TRBV19
J: TRBJ2-7

CDR3: CASSLSGSKRNEQFF
DNA: TGTGCCAGCAGCCTTAGCGGGAGTAAGCGCAATGAGCAGTTCTTC
D: TRBD2
length: 15
size: NA
V: TRBV28
J: TRBJ2-1

CDR3: CASSLRAGGMNEQFF
DNA: TGCGCCAGCAGCTTGAGAGCGGGAGGGATGAATGAGCAGTTCTTC
D: TRBD2
length: 15
size: few
V: TRBV5-1
J: TRBJ2-1

CDR3: CASSLELAGEVTNEQFF
DNA: TGTGCCAGCAGCTTAGAGCTAGCGGGAGAGGTAACGAATGAGCAGTTCTTC
D: TRBD2
length: 17
size: few
V: TRBV7-9
J: TRBJ2-1

CDR3: CSVSGQGGYEQYF
DNA: TGCAGCGTTTCCGGACAGGGCGGCTACGAGCAGTACTTC
D: TRBD1
length: 13
size: NA
V: TRBV29-1
J: TRBJ2-7

CDR3: CASETGVGYTF
DNA: TGTGCCAGCGAGACAGGAGTTGGCTACACCTTC
D: NA
length: 11
size: few
V: TRBV28
J: TRBJ1-2

CDR3: CASTEGGGVYGYTF
DNA: TGTGCCAGTACCGAGGGAGGGGGAGTCTATGGCTACACCTTC
D: NA
length: 14
size: many
V: TRBV19
J: TRBJ1-2

CDR3: CATSLLPGNTEAFF
DNA: TGCGCCACTTCCCTCCTTCCGGGGAACACTGAAGCTTTCTTT
D: NA
length: 14
size: few
V: TRBV5-1
J: TRBJ1-1

CDR3: CASSIPGSGYQPQHF
DNA: TGTGCCAGTAGTATCCCGGGTTCGGGTTATCAGCCCCAGCATTTT
D: NA
length: 15
size: NA
V: TRBV19
J: TRBJ1-5

CDR3: CASSPRDGTGVAGYTF
DNA: TGTGCCAGCTCACCAAGAGATGGGACAGGGGTGGCTGGCTACACCTTC
D: TRBD1
length: 16
size: NA
V: TRBV18
J: TRBJ1-2

CDR3: CASSGAGMTEAFF
DNA: TGTGCCAGCAGTGGGGCAGGGATGACTGAAGCTTTCTTT
D: NA
length: 13
size: NA
V: TRBV2
J: TRBJ1-1

CDR3: CASSQSEDGSSEQYF
DNA: TGCGCCAGCAGCCAATCGGAGGATGGCAGCTCGGAGCAGTACTTC
D: NA
length: 15
size: NA
V: TRBV4-3
J: TRBJ2-7

CDR3: CASSLTTKSYEQYF
DNA: TGTGCCAGCAGTTTAACGACTAAATCCTACGAGCAGTACTTC
D: NA
length: 14
size: few
V: TRBV28
J: TRBJ2-7

CDR3: CASSPGLAGVADTQYF
DNA: TGTGCCAGCAGCCCCGGACTAGCGGGAGTAGCAGATACGCAGTATTTT
D: TRBD2
length: 16
size: NA
V: TRBV5-4
J: TRBJ2-3

CDR3: CASSLLAGSYNEQFF
DNA: TGTGCCAGCAGTTTACTAGCGGGATCCTACAATGAGCAGTTCTTC
D: TRBD2
length: 15
size: NA
V: TRBV27
J: TRBJ2-1

CDR3: CASSYQTVPFYEQYF
DNA: TGTGCCAGCAGTTACCAGACAGTTCCATTCTACGAGCAGTACTTC
D: NA
length: 15
size: few
V: TRBV6-5
J: TRBJ2-7

CDR3: CASSNTRNTEAFF
DNA: TGTGCCAGCAGTAATACACGAAACACTGAAGCTTTCTTT
D: NA
length: 13
size: NA
V: TRBV6-5
J: TRBJ1-1

CDR3: CASSLTSFSSTDTQYF
DNA: TGTGCCAGCAGCCTGACTAGCTTCTCTAGCACAGATACGCAGTATTTT
D: TRBD2
length: 16
size: few
V: TRBV28
J: TRBJ2-3

CDR3: CASGQGGSYNEQFF
DNA: TGCGCCAGCGGCCAGGGGGGCTCCTACAATGAGCAGTTCTTC
D: NA
length: 14
size: few
V: TRBV5-1
J: TRBJ2-1

CDR3: CASSLWGQASYEQYF
DNA: TGTGCCAGCAGTTTATGGGGACAGGCCTCCTACGAGCAGTACTTC
D: TRBD1
length: 15
size: NA
V: TRBV28
J: TRBJ2-7

CDR3: CASSLGGQGRSEQYF
DNA: TGTGCCAGCAGCTTAGGGGGACAGGGACGTTCCGAGCAGTACTTC
D: TRBD1
length: 15
size: many
V: TRBV7-8
J: TRBJ2-7

CDR3: CASSGAGHPNSYEQYF
DNA: TGTGCCAGCAGTGGCGCAGGACATCCAAACTCCTACGAGCAGTACTTC
D: NA
length: 16
size: NA
V: TRBV27
J: TRBJ2-7

CDR3: CASSPPGLAGGNEQFF
DNA: TGTGCCAGCTCACCACCGGGGCTAGCGGGAGGAAATGAGCAGTTCTTC
D: TRBD2
length: 16
size: NA
V: TRBV18
J: TRBJ2-1

CDR3: CASSLDRGDQPQHF
DNA: TGTGCCAGCAGCTTAGACAGGGGCGATCAGCCCCAGCATTTT
D: TRBD1
length: 14
size: NA
V: TRBV7-9
J: TRBJ1-5

CDR3: CASTGTSVYEQYF
DNA: TGTGCCAGCACTGGGACTAGCGTCTACGAGCAGTACTTC
D: TRBD2
length: 13
size: NA
V: TRBV28
J: TRBJ2-7

CDR3: CASSLAGVPPQHF
DNA: TGCGCCAGCAGCTTGGCGGGGGTCCCGCCCCAGCATTTT
D: NA
length: 13
size: NA
V: TRBV5-1
J: TRBJ1-5

CDR3: CASSGGSSGANVLTF
DNA: TGTGCCAGCAGCGGAGGTAGCTCTGGGGCCAACGTCCTGACTTTC
D: NA
length: 15
size: few
V: TRBV6-1
J: TRBJ2-6

CDR3: CASSRGNNNQPQHF
DNA: TGTGCCAGCAGTAGGGGCAACAACAATCAGCCCCAGCATTTT
D: NA
length: 14
size: NA
V: TRBV7-8
J: TRBJ1-5

CDR3: CASSLDQGRTGELFF
DNA: TGTGCCAGCAGCTTAGATCAGGGCCGAACCGGGGAGCTGTTTTTT
D: NA
length: 15
size: NA
V: TRBV7-3
J: TRBJ2-2

CDR3: CASSVISGDEQYF
DNA: TGTGCCAGCAGTGTTATTTCGGGGGACGAGCAGTACTTC
D: NA
length: 13
size: few
V: TRBV6-4
J: TRBJ2-7

CDR3: CASSSRQGSNTEAFF
DNA: TGTGCCAGCAGCTCGAGACAGGGGTCGAACACTGAAGCTTTCTTT
D: TRBD1
length: 15
size: few
V: TRBV7-8
J: TRBJ1-1

CDR3: CASTRSRGSYEQYF
DNA: TGTGCCAGCACCCGAAGTCGGGGATCCTACGAGCAGTACTTC
D: NA
length: 14
size: NA
V: TRBV11-2
J: TRBJ2-7

CDR3: CASQDSRNQPQHF
DNA: TGTGCCAGCCAGGACAGTCGCAATCAGCCCCAGCATTTT
D: NA
length: 13
size: NA
V: TRBV18
J: TRBJ1-5

CDR3: CASSPPAGRYNEQFF
DNA: TGTGCCAGCAGCCCCCCGGCAGGGCGCTACAATGAGCAGTTCTTC
D: NA
length: 15
size: NA
V: TRBV11-2
J: TRBJ2-1

CDR3: CASSLGTSGAPQYF
DNA: TGCGCCAGCAGCCTCGGGACTAGCGGTGCCCCGCAGTATTTT
D: TRBD2
length: 14
size: NA
V: TRBV5-1
J: TRBJ2-3

CDR3: CASSFPGTSGYSYEQYF
DNA: TGTGCCAGCAGCTTCCCTGGGACTAGCGGATACTCCTACGAGCAGTACTTC
D: TRBD2
length: 17
size: NA
V: TRBV5-4
J: TRBJ2-7